The 32 T cell receptor beta chains in this list originate from one sample, sequenced in a study of T cells in Graves' hyperthyroidism and ophthalmopathy. The CDR3 regions of TCR beta were amplified from RNA transcripts. First-round RT-PCR of the TCR CDR3 relied on the HTBI primer set. A single record per CDR3 protein comes from TCRdb applying MiXCR to the multiplex PCR reads. Counted here are 400,000 to 550,000 distinct CDR3 sequences, roughly an eighth occurring once; the ten biggest clones make up roughly 17%. The sample taken for sequencing was blood. The receptors were gathered from a woman aged 18-29 years with Graves' hyperthyroidism.

This clonotype occurred a few times. The gene calls are TRBV20-1 and TRBJ2-5, with D hard to call. The ends were cut back, 0 bases at V and 1 base at J, with 12 bases in the middle. Per germline, CDR1 DFQATT and CDR2 SNEGSKA (reference sequence). The CDR3 consists of 15 residues. The CDR3 DNA reads as TGCAGTGCTAGAGATGCCCGGATACCCCAAGAGACCCAGTACTTC. Amino acid sequence: CSARDARIPQETQYF.

The chain has TRBV19 and TRBJ1-1, with no clear D. The CDR3 extends over 14 amino acids. Germline lookup yields CDR1 LNHDA and CDR2 SQIVND (reference sequence). Trimming stripped 2 bases from V and 3 bases from J, with 10 bases between. The CDR3 is CASSIWARDTEAFF. CDR3 DNA: TGTGCCAGTAGTATATGGGCCCGGGACACTGAAGCTTTCTTT.

The gene calls are TRBV6-1 and TRBJ2-5; 11 nucleotides align to TRBD2. CDR3 length: 16 residues. Looked up from germline, CDR1 is MNHNS and CDR2 is SASEGT. J gave up 2 bases and V 6 bases, and 8 bases lay outside the gene matches. The CDR3 bases are TGTGCCAGCAGGACTCCCTCTAGCGGGAGGCAAGAGACCCAGTACTTC. It yields the protein CASRTPSSGRQETQYF.

The sample holds many counts of this clonotype. The J gene is TRBJ2-7, the V gene TRBV20-1; D might be TRBD2 (6 bases). This CDR3 is 13 amino acids long. CDR1 is DFQATT, CDR2 SNEGSKA, per germline (reference sequence). Trimming cost V 3 bases and J 4 bases, with 13 bases left between them. The CDR3 region is CSARRDSPYEQYV. CDR3 DNA sequence: TGCAGTGCTAGGCGGGATAGCCCTTACGAGCAGTACGTC.

Ten or more counts support this clonotype. The chain recombines TRBV3-1 with TRBJ2-1; tentative D call: TRBD2 (6 bases). Germline CDR1 LGHDT, CDR2 YNNKEL (reference sequence). This CDR3 is built from 14 residues. With 3 bases removed from V and 8 bases from J, the gap between germline ends came to 14 bases. The CDR3 is CASSHPSGLDEQFF. Here the CDR3 DNA reads TGTGCCAGCAGCCACCCAAGCGGGCTCGATGAGCAGTTCTTC.

In this sample, this clonotype turned up many times. The rearrangement joins TRBV5-6 to TRBJ1-1, with 7 bases matching TRBD1. CDR3 size: 14 residues. J lost 8 bases, V lost 4 bases, and 11 bases had no gene match. From germline, CDR1 is SGHDT and CDR2 YYEEEE. CDR3 in amino acids: CASSPTLGQLEAFF. In DNA form, the CDR3 reads TGTGCCAGCAGCCCTACTCTGGGACAGCTAGAAGCTTTCTTT.

In nucleotides, the CDR3 is TGTGCCAGCAGCTTAATCCCGGGACAGGCCTACAATGAGCAGTTCTTC. Amino acids: CASSLIPGQAYNEQFF. The chain recombines TRBV7-7 with TRBJ2-1; 8 bases align to TRBD1. The CDR3 is made up of 16 amino acids. Germline loops: CDR1 SSHAT, CDR2 FNYEAQ (reference sequence). After removal of 2 bases from V and 2 bases from J, the junction contained 5 bases not matched to a gene.

In this sample, this clonotype turned up a few times. The chain has TRBV3-1 and TRBJ2-5; 10 bases line up with TRBD2. Germline V gene sequence: CDR1 LGHDT, CDR2 YNNKEL (reference sequence). The CDR3 is 15 amino acids. With V trimmed by 1 base and J by 4 bases, 3 bases remained unmatched. CDR3: CASSQGVAGGETQYF. DNA for the CDR3: TGTGCCAGCAGCCAAGGCGTAGCGGGAGGAGAGACCCAGTACTTC.

This clonotype was seen a few times. The genes are TRBV11-2 and TRBJ2-7; D is ambiguous. The CDR3 runs 15 residues. Trimming left V 1 base short and J 1 base short, with 11 bases between. Germline V gene sequence: CDR1 SGHAT, CDR2 FQNNGV. The CDR3 nucleotides are TGTGCCAGCAGCTTAGGCCCAGCTCGATCCTACGAGCAGTACTTC. Encoded protein: CASSLGPARSYEQYF.

This clonotype was counted a few times. This sequence joins TRBV19 and TRBJ1-1; perhaps TRBD1 as D (6 bases). The CDR3 extends over 13 amino acids. Germline V gene sequence: CDR1 LNHDA, CDR2 SQIVND (reference sequence). The ends were cut back, 2 bases at V and 6 bases at J, with 10 bases in the middle. CDR3 amino acids: CASSIQGLAEAFF. The CDR3 bases are TGTGCCAGTAGTATACAGGGGCTCGCTGAAGCTTTCTTT. The complete variable domain, with remaining parts taken from reference TRBV19 and TRBJ1-1, reads DGGITQSPKYLFRKEGQNVTLSCEQNLNHDAMYWYRQDPGQGLRLIYYSQIVNDFQKGDIAEGYSVSREKKESFPLTVTSAQKNPTAFYLCASSIQGLAEAFFGQGTRLTVV.

There are a few counts of this clonotype. A much larger clone sits a single nucleotide away, making a read error possible. J is TRBJ2-3 and V is TRBV2; TRBD1 is a possible D gene (6 bases). Germline V lookup: CDR1 SNHLY, CDR2 FYNNEI. The CDR3 covers 14 residues. The V end lost 10 bases, the J end lost 6 bases, and 20 bases lay between the germline ends. Here the CDR3 DNA reads TGTGCCACCCCGGACAGCCGTAGCCTCGATACGCAGTATTTT. Its translation is CATPDSRSLDTQYF.

There are many counts of this clonotype. The V and J genes are TRBV30 and TRBJ2-7; D is unclear. This CDR3 spans 14 amino acids. Germline V gene data show CDR1 as GTSNPN and CDR2 as SVGIG (reference sequence). V was cut by 0 bases and J by 3 bases, with 12 bases left in between. The CDR3 DNA is TGTGCCTGGAGTGTCGGGCAAGCAATCTACGAGCAGTACTTC. It specifies CAWSVGQAIYEQYF.

This clonotype was seen ten or more times. The chain is built from TRBV12-3 or TRBV12-4 and TRBJ2-3; TRBD2 matches 8 bases. The CDR3 runs 15 residues. J gave up 5 bases and V 6 bases, and 10 bases lay outside the gene matches. As DNA, the CDR3 is TGTGCCAGCAGCCTTTACGGGAGGGCAGAAGATACGCAGTATTTT. The encoded protein is CASSLYGRAEDTQYF.

This clonotype was detected many times. V and J are TRBV27 and TRBJ1-1; no clear D. With 10 bases removed from V and 4 bases from J, the gap between germline ends came to 16 bases. Germline-derived CDR1 and CDR2 are MNHEY and SMNVEV (reference sequence). The CDR3 runs 13 residues. In nucleotides, the CDR3 is TGTGCCACCTCACCCTGGGAAGGCACTGAAGCTTTCTTT. Amino acids: CATSPWEGTEAFF.

As for this clonotype: One end of the junction does not line up with germline, which may come from a read error. The chain employs TRBV7-3 and TRBJ2-1; 14 positions match TRBD2. CDR3 length equals 15 residues. Looked up from germline, CDR1 is SGHTA and CDR2 is FQGTGA. CDR3 DNA sequence: TGTGCCAGCAGCCTCGGACTAGCGGGGGGCAATGAGCAGTCCTTC. It encodes CASSLGLAGGNEQSF.

This clonotype was recorded a few times. The V gene is TRBV28, the J gene TRBJ2-3; a possible D gene is TRBD1 (8 bases). The CDR3 consists of 16 residues. The V end was cut by 8 bases, the J end by 4 bases, with 22 bases between. Per germline, CDR1 MDHEN and CDR2 SYDVKM. Here the CDR3 DNA reads TGTGCCAGCCATCCCGGGGGGACAGGACGGGCAGATACGCAGTATTTT. It codes for CASHPGGTGRADTQYF.

In DNA form, the CDR3 reads TGTGCCACCCCCGGACAACTCCTGGACGAGCAGTACGTC. Amino acid sequence: CATPGQLLDEQYV. The rearrangement uses TRBV19 and TRBJ2-7; D might be TRBD1 (5 bases). Germline V gene data show CDR1 as LNHDA and CDR2 as SQIVND (reference sequence). The CDR3 is 13 amino acids. Trimming removed 10 bases from V and 5 bases from J, with 18 bases in between.

There are many counts of this clonotype. The chain recombines TRBV7-9 with TRBJ2-2; perhaps TRBD2 as D (7 bases). Germline V CDR1 and CDR2: SEHNR, FQNEAQ (reference sequence). The CDR3 covers 14 residues. V was pared by 5 bases and J by 5 bases, with 12 bases between. CDR3 loop: CASSPGGQTGELFF. CDR3 DNA sequence: TGTGCCAGCAGCCCCGGGGGGCAGACCGGGGAGCTGTTTTTT.

This clonotype came up many times. The chain couples TRBV19 to TRBJ1-1; 9 bases align to TRBD1. CDR3 size: 14 residues. CDR1 and CDR2 (germline): LNHDA, SQIVND (reference sequence). V lost 5 bases and J lost 5; bases outside the gene matches: 6. The CDR3 DNA reads as TGTGCCAGTAGTCCACAGGGGGCGAGTACTGAAGCTTTCTTT. It is translated as CASSPQGASTEAFF.

V is TRBV3-1 and J is TRBJ2-3, with 11 bases aligning to TRBD2. Germline CDR1 and CDR2: LGHDT and YNNKEL (reference sequence). Trimming cost V 2 bases and J 8 bases; bases outside gene matches: 6. The CDR3 is 15 residues long. In DNA, the CDR3 is TGTGCCAGCAGCCAAACTAGCGGGAGACAGGGTACGCAGTATTTT. Residues: CASSQTSGRQGTQYF.

Turning to this clonotype: A much larger clone differs by one base, so this may be a read error. V is TRBV6-2 or TRBV6-3 and J is TRBJ1-2; maybe TRBD1 (6 bases). The V and J ends lost 5 bases and 4 bases respectively, with 11 bases between them. CDR1 MNHEY and CDR2 SVGEGT come from the germline V gene. This CDR3 spans 13 amino acids. The CDR3 DNA reads as TGTGCCAGCAGTCGGGACACCAGCTATGGCTACACCTTC. This codes for CASSRDTSYGYTF.

This clonotype was seen many times. This chain links TRBV10-3 with TRBJ2-7, with 7 bases fitting TRBD1. V lost 10 bases, J lost 7 bases, and 10 bases stayed unmatched. The CDR3 is 12 residues long. Germline CDR1 is ENHRY and CDR2 is SYGVKD. The DNA of the CDR3 is TGTGCCACGACAGGGACAGAGTTTGAGCAGTACTTC. Translation gives CATTGTEFEQYF.

The rearrangement uses TRBV10-3 and TRBJ2-4; 8 nucleotides match TRBD2. Germline lookup yields CDR1 ENHRY and CDR2 SYGVKD. V gave up 4 bases and J gave up 6 bases; unmatched junction bases: 11. The CDR3 contains 16 residues. This CDR3 is CAISAGGGGALNIQYF. DNA of the CDR3: TGTGCCATCAGTGCCGGGGGGGGGGGGGCTTTAAACATTCAGTACTTC.

CDR3 DNA sequence: TGTGCCAGCAGCTTGGACGGGAGAGCAGATACGCAGTATTTT. It specifies CASSLDGRADTQYF. The V gene is TRBV5-6, the J gene TRBJ2-3; a weak D match, TRBD2 (6 bases). This CDR3 spans 14 amino acids. Per the germline V gene, CDR1 is SGHDT and CDR2 is YYEEEE. The V gene lost 0 bases and the J gene lost 4 bases, with 9 bases spanning the gap.

This clonotype was seen repeatedly, ten times or more. V is TRBV29-1 and J is TRBJ2-3; possible D gene TRBD2, 7 bases. Deletions cut 4 bases from V and 4 bases from J, with 18 bases between. Germline loops: CDR1 SQVTM, CDR2 ANQGSEA. The length of the CDR3 is 15 residues. CDR3 nucleotides: TGCAGCGTTGCCGCGGAGGGGGGGCTTCCAGATACGCAGTATTTT. The encoded protein is CSVAAEGGLPDTQYF.

This chain joins TRBV12-3 or TRBV12-4 and TRBJ2-3; tentatively, D is TRBD2 (5 bases). Trimming left V 4 bases short and J 0 bases short, with 11 bases between. This CDR3 has 15 residues. CDR3 region: CASSSRVRSTDTQYF. For the CDR3, the DNA is TGTGCCAGCAGTTCGCGGGTCAGAAGCACAGATACGCAGTATTTT.

The CDR3 protein is CSVEGVEGSSYNEQFF. DNA for the CDR3: TGCAGCGTTGAAGGCGTTGAGGGGAGCTCCTACAATGAGCAGTTCTTC. This chain connects TRBV29-1 to TRBJ2-1; D assignment may be TRBD1 or TRBD2 (5 bases each). In germline, CDR1 is SQVTM, CDR2 ANQGSEA. Trimming took off 1 base at V and 0 bases at J, with 13 bases between the two ends. The CDR3 runs 16 residues.

This clonotype was picked up many times. This sequence joins TRBV13 and TRBJ2-1; possibly TRBD2 for D (5 bases). Germline-derived CDR1 and CDR2 are PRHDT and FYEKMQ (reference sequence). With 1 base removed from V and 6 bases from J, the gap between germline ends came to 13 bases. The CDR3 contains 15 residues. CDR3 sequence reads: CASSLAPTGGNEQFF. As DNA, the CDR3 is TGTGCCAGCAGCTTAGCCCCCACCGGAGGCAATGAGCAGTTCTTC.

The chain carries TRBV19 and TRBJ2-1; weak D call: TRBD2 (5 bases). Trimming took off 1 base at V and 0 bases at J, with 13 bases between the two ends. The CDR3 is 17 residues long. The germline gives CDR1 LNHDA, CDR2 SQIVND (reference sequence). CDR3 sequence (DNA): TGTGCCAGTAGTATAGTGGGCGGGCGAAGCTCCTACAATGAGCAGTTCTTC. Translated: CASSIVGGRSSYNEQFF.

In its sample, this clonotype was seen many times. V and J are TRBV28 and TRBJ1-1, with 7 bases fitting TRBD1. CDR1 and CDR2 (germline): MDHEN, SYDVKM. The J segment lost 1 base and the V segment lost 4 bases, leaving 9 bases of the junction unmatched. The CDR3 is 16 amino acids. The CDR3 is CASSSTGLNRNTEAFF. The CDR3 region has the DNA TGTGCCAGCAGTTCGACAGGGCTCAATAGGAACACTGAAGCTTTCTTT.

This clonotype occurred many times. The J gene is TRBJ2-1, the V gene TRBV12-3 or TRBV12-4; D ambiguous. Between the trimmed V and J ends, which lost 2 bases and 7 bases, there was a span of 12 bases. The CDR3 covers 14 residues. CDR3 region: CASSLINPRNEQFF. CDR3 coding DNA: TGTGCCAGCAGTTTAATCAACCCCCGGAATGAGCAGTTCTTC.

This clonotype was observed a few times. The chain is built from TRBV6-1 and TRBJ2-7; TRBD1 is a possible D gene (5 bases). The V gene's germline CDR1 is MNHNS and CDR2 SASEGT. The length of the CDR3 is 10 residues. V was shortened by 8 bases and J by 4 bases, with 6 bases between the two germline ends. The CDR3 nucleotides are TGTGCCAGCGGGGCATACGAGCAGTACGTC. Its translation is CASGAYEQYV.